The text below deals with one T cell receptor (beta chain). The CDR3 is made up of 13 amino acids. The germline V gene has CDR1 GTSNPN and CDR2 SVGIG (reference sequence). V shed 5 bases and J shed 4 bases, with 12 bases lying between them. The sample is drawn from a study of blood T cell repertoires in COVID-19. For the study at large: Spain, Italy and the United States supplied samples that represented acute and convalescent COVID-19. In each case, the material was cDNA or gDNA derived from T cells, B-cell-depleted T cells, or PBMCs.

As originally analysed: Quantification of nucleated cells was approximated via reference gene primer amplification. Clones were read by immunoSEQ multiplex PCR, and TCRdb kept only the in-frame ones, dropping some. V, J and clone size reflect that table, while D and trimming were determined from the DNA. The table shows approximately 140,000 clones, with around 80% occurring only once. The receptor comes from a human donor with acute or convalescent COVID-19. The donor label of this sample is uncertain. The rearrangement links TRBV30 to TRBJ1-3, with D uncertain. Sequencing was carried out using peripheral blood. The CDR3 DNA follows: TGTGCCTGGGGCCGAGGGAGAGGAAACACCATATATTTT. Translation: CAWGRGRGNTIYF.